The present entry profiles one T cell receptor beta chain with its context. What it binds is unknown. Per germline, CDR1 SGHDN and CDR2 FVKESK. This CDR3 has 15 residues. V was trimmed by 4 bases and J by 11 bases, leaving 21 bases between them. Template switching by 5'RACE produced TCR cDNA, adding a universal primer site and UMIs. TCRdb analysed the 5' RACE reads with MiXCR anew, one entry per CDR3 protein. The table includes 200,000 to 300,000 distinct CDR3 sequences, 10% to 15% detected once. The data originate from a study of T cells after yellow fever vaccination. Study as a whole: Those fractions that held only low numbers of cells were prepared using the SMART-Seq v4 Ultra Low Input RNA kit. The study's findings and limits: In post-booster samples, most primary-vaccination clones reappeared (approximately 95% CD4, roughly 88% CD8). Weaker in magnitude, the secondary response showed a faster peak on day 5 versus 15.

The receptor's source is a young man who received the YFV17D yellow fever vaccine. Specimen: CD4+ T cells sorted from PBMCs, collected 45 days after the yellow fever booster vaccination. The chain carries TRBV14 and TRBJ2-1; TRBD1 or TRBD2 may be the D gene (5 bases each). The DNA of the CDR3 is TGTGCCAGCAGCCCCCAAATAAACCGGGACCGGCAGCAGTTCTTC. Its protein product is CASSPQINRDRQQFF.